These 25 T cell receptor beta chains came from one sample sequenced in a study of CD8+ T cells in alopecia areata. Specified treatment: oral pan-JAK inhibitor, 5-10 mg twice daily. Reverse transcription of extracted RNA yielded cDNA, which provided the sequencing template. Measured with immunoSEQ multiplex PCR; TCRdb has only the in-frame clones, and not every one. The data contain about 160,000 clones, about two thirds of them seen just once; the ten biggest clones take up roughly 0.85%. Specimen: CD4+ T cells sorted from blood, collected at week 4, from a patient treated with tofacitinib. All receptors come from a human donor with alopecia areata.

The chain couples TRBV7-9 to TRBJ2-5; D tentatively reads TRBD1 or TRBD2 (5 bases each). The V gene's germline CDR1 is SEHNR and CDR2 FQNEAQ (reference sequence). The CDR3 extends over 17 amino acids. Between the trimmed V and J ends, which lost 4 bases and 1 base, there was a span of 19 bases. The CDR3 region has the DNA TGTGCCAGCAGCTCAACCCTTCCGGGACGCCTCCAAGAGACCCAGTACTTC. This codes for CASSSTLPGRLQETQYF.

The V call is TRBV9, the J call TRBJ2-1; 8 bases align to TRBD2. The length of the CDR3 is 14 residues. V was pared by 1 base and J by 8 bases, with 5 bases of the junction left unmatched. Germline CDR1 SGDLS, CDR2 YYNGEE. The CDR3 is CASSVTGGSDEQFF. CDR3 sequence (DNA): TGTGCCAGCAGCGTAACGGGGGGGAGCGATGAGCAGTTCTTC.

The gene calls are TRBV2 and TRBJ1-5, with D uncertain. The length of the CDR3 is 13 residues. The V gene's germline CDR1 is SNHLY and CDR2 FYNNEI. The V end lost 5 bases, the J end lost 0 bases, and 5 bases lay between the germline ends. The CDR3 DNA sequence: TGTGCCAGCAGTACCAATAGCAATCAGCCCCAGCATTTT. Protein product: CASSTNSNQPQHF.

The chain carries TRBV7-2 and TRBJ2-7; no reliable D call. This CDR3 is built from 11 residues. Trimming left V 5 bases short and J 4 bases short, with 6 bases between. The germline V gene has CDR1 SGHTA and CDR2 FQGNSA. The CDR3 loop is CASSPQYEQYF. The DNA for the CDR3 is TGTGCCAGCAGCCCCCAGTACGAGCAGTACTTC.

The chain is built from TRBV5-1 and TRBJ2-1; D possibly matches TRBD1 or TRBD2 (5 bases each). The CDR3 extends over 13 amino acids. Trimming took 6 bases from V and 8 from J, leaving 15 bases between them. Per germline, CDR1 SGHRS and CDR2 YFSETQ. This CDR3 is CASKEGTMDEQFF. The CDR3 DNA sequence: TGCGCCAGCAAAGAAGGGACGATGGATGAGCAGTTCTTC. Variable domain in full (rest from reference TRBV5-1 and TRBJ2-1): KAGVTQTPRYLIKTRGQQVTLSCSPISGHRSVSWYQQTPGQGLQFLFEYFSETQRNKGNFPGRFSGRQFSNSRSEMNVSTLELGDSALYLCASKEGTMDEQFFGPGTRLTVL.

This clone was seen a few times. This chain uses TRBV29-1 with TRBJ2-5; D gene unclear. This CDR3 is 13 amino acids long. Trimming pared 2 bases from V and 9 bases from J, leaving 16 bases between. CDR1 SQVTM and CDR2 ANQGSEA come from the germline V gene. CDR3 sequence: CSVENQAELPQYF. CDR3 coding DNA: TGCAGCGTTGAAAACCAGGCCGAGCTGCCCCAGTACTTC.

The gene calls are TRBV6-5 and TRBJ2-3; D call uncertain. CDR1 and CDR2 from the germline V gene are MNHEY and SVGAGI. The CDR3 has 11 residues. V was pared by 6 bases and J by 3 bases, with 4 bases between. CDR3 DNA sequence: TGTGCCAGCAGAAGTACAGATACGCAGTATTTT. It specifies CASRSTDTQYF.

The chain links TRBV4-3 to TRBJ2-3; D gene ambiguous. This CDR3 has 14 residues. Germline V gene sequence: CDR1 LGHNA, CDR2 YSLEER. The germline V and J ends were trimmed by 0 bases and 4 bases, with 8 bases remaining between them. CDR3 nucleotides: TGCGCCAGCAGCCAAGATCGGGTGGCAGATACGCAGTATTTT. Amino acid sequence: CASSQDRVADTQYF.

The gene calls are TRBV9 and TRBJ2-5; D possibly corresponds to TRBD1 (6 bases). The V and J ends lost 4 bases and 3 bases respectively, with 10 bases between them. The CDR3 runs to 13 residues. Germline CDR1 reads SGDLS; CDR2 reads YYNGEE. CDR3 in DNA: TGTGCCAGCAGCCCTCACAGGGAAGAGACCCAGTACTTC. Protein sequence: CASSPHREETQYF. Full variable domain (remainder filled in from reference TRBV9 and TRBJ2-5): DSGVTQTPKHLITATGQRVTLRCSPRSGDLSVYWYQQSLDQGLQFLIQYYNGEERAKGNILERFSAQQFPDLHSELNLSSLELGDSALYFCASSPHREETQYFGPGTRLLVL.

The rearrangement joins TRBV30 to TRBJ1-5; D ambiguous. The germline V gene encodes CDR1 GTSNPN and CDR2 SVGIG (reference sequence). The CDR3 covers 13 residues. Trimming left V 2 bases short and J 4 bases short, with 9 bases between. For the CDR3, the DNA is TGTGCCTGGAGTCCAACAAGTAATCAGCCCCAGCATTTT. Translating it yields CAWSPTSNQPQHF.

The J gene is TRBJ1-5, the V gene TRBV9; TRBD1 might be the D (5 bases). Trimming stripped 6 bases from V and 3 bases from J, with 10 bases between. The CDR3 extends over 13 amino acids. Per germline, CDR1 SGDLS and CDR2 YYNGEE. CDR3: CASIRVANQPQHF. The DNA for the CDR3 is TGTGCCAGCATCAGGGTCGCCAATCAGCCCCAGCATTTT.

The chain recombines TRBV30 with TRBJ2-2, with TRBD2 identical over 7 bases. Germline CDR1 and CDR2: GTSNPN and SVGIG (reference sequence). Trimming cost V 0 bases and J 8 bases; bases outside gene matches: 9. The CDR3 spans 15 residues. Here the CDR3 reads CAWSVLAGVGGELFF. The DNA for the CDR3 is TGTGCCTGGAGTGTCCTTGCGGGGGTTGGTGGGGAGCTGTTTTTT. The whole variable domain, remainder taken from reference TRBV30 and TRBJ2-2, is SQTIHQWPATLVQPVGSPLSLECTVEGTSNPNLYWYRQAAGRGLQLLFYSVGIGQISSEVPQNLSASRPQDRQFILSSKKLLLSDSGFYLCAWSVLAGVGGELFFGEGSRLTVL.

This clone was detected only a few times. CDR3 in DNA: TGTGCCAGCTCGTTAATAGACACCACCGGGGAGCTGTTTTTT. As protein: CASSLIDTTGELFF. This chain uses TRBV18 with TRBJ2-2; D is unresolved. Germline assignment: CDR1 KGHSH and CDR2 LQKENI. The CDR3 has 14 amino acids. V was shortened by 6 bases and J by 4 bases, with 12 bases between the two germline ends.

This chain joins TRBV2 and TRBJ2-5, with D tentatively TRBD1 (5 bases). The germline CDR1 and CDR2 sequences are SNHLY and FYNNEI. This CDR3 contains 13 residues. Trimming removed 6 bases from V and 5 bases from J, with 13 bases in between. The CDR3 sequence is CASRTDSEETQYF. The CDR3 DNA sequence: TGTGCCAGCAGGACCGACAGCGAGGAGACCCAGTACTTC.

J is TRBJ1-5 and V is TRBV30, with D perhaps matching TRBD1 (6 bases). V was trimmed by 1 base and J by 9 bases, leaving 13 bases between them. The CDR3 spans 13 residues. CDR1 GTSNPN and CDR2 SVGIG come from the germline V gene (reference sequence). Here the CDR3 DNA reads TGTGCCTGGAGTGCCAGGGGTGTAGGGCCCCAGCATTTT. Translated, it gives CAWSARGVGPQHF.

V usage is TRBV7-3 and J usage is TRBJ2-3; 7 bases align to TRBD2. Germline V gene lookup returns CDR1 SGHTA and CDR2 FQGTGA. This CDR3 has 14 amino acids. The V and J ends lost 2 bases and 4 bases, in that order; junction bases with no gene match: 3. The CDR3 here is CASSLGLAADTQYF. The CDR3 region has the DNA TGTGCCAGCAGCTTAGGGCTAGCGGCAGATACGCAGTATTTT.

The V and J genes are TRBV5-4 and TRBJ2-5, with D unresolved. The CDR3 loop spans 14 amino acids. The germline V gene has CDR1 SGHNT and CDR2 YYREEE (reference sequence). Trimming removed 0 bases at V and 1 base at J, with 7 bases between. The CDR3 DNA is TGTGCCAGCAGCTTGGCCAACAGCCAAGAGACCCAGTACTTC. Encoded protein: CASSLANSQETQYF.

The chain has TRBV6-5 and TRBJ1-2, with D unresolved. Trimming removed 6 bases from V and 8 bases from J, with 13 bases in between. Germline V CDR1 and CDR2: MNHEY, SVGAGI. CDR3 size: 12 residues. The CDR3 reads CASRQRIGGYTF. CDR3 DNA: TGTGCCAGCAGACAACGGATTGGGGGCTACACCTTC.

The J gene is TRBJ2-7, the V gene TRBV7-8; D gene ambiguous. The CDR3 runs 12 residues. Between the trimmed V and J ends, which lost 4 bases and 5 bases, there was a span of 9 bases. Germline CDR1 SGHVS, CDR2 FQNEAQ. CDR3 sequence: CASSSFVHEQYF. CDR3 DNA: TGTGCCAGCAGCTCTTTTGTCCACGAGCAGTACTTC.

This clone was observed a few times. The chain links TRBV29-1 to TRBJ1-4, with D unclear. Germline V gene sequence: CDR1 SQVTM, CDR2 ANQGSEA. V was pared by 7 bases and J by 6 bases, with 9 bases between. The CDR3 runs to 11 residues. In DNA, the CDR3 is TGCAGCGCCGCGAGGGATGAAAAACTGTTTTTT. It translates to CSAARDEKLFF.

J is TRBJ1-5 and V is TRBV30, with D tentatively TRBD1 (5 bases). The germline gives CDR1 GTSNPN, CDR2 SVGIG (reference sequence). Deletions cut 5 bases from V and 1 base from J, with 9 bases between. The CDR3 is made up of 13 amino acids. CDR3 loop: CAWGRDSNQPQHF. In nucleotides, the CDR3 is TGTGCCTGGGGCCGGGACAGCAATCAGCCCCAGCATTTT.

The V call is TRBV2, the J call TRBJ2-4; 10 bases align to TRBD1. This CDR3 comprises 14 residues. In germline, CDR1 is SNHLY, CDR2 FYNNEI. Trimming cost V 8 bases and J 6 bases; bases outside gene matches: 7. CDR3 region: CASLTGGLGNIQYF. Written as DNA, the CDR3 is TGTGCCAGCTTGACAGGGGGCTTAGGAAACATTCAGTACTTC.

This rearrangement joins TRBV7-9 to TRBJ2-5; 7 nucleotides align to TRBD1. This CDR3 is built from 15 residues. With 5 bases clipped from V and 3 bases from J, the junction kept 9 bases outside the gene matches. CDR1 and CDR2 from the germline V gene are SEHNR and FQNEAQ (reference sequence). Here the CDR3 reads CASSLRGTVEETQYF. Written as DNA, the CDR3 is TGTGCCAGCAGCCTAAGAGGGACAGTGGAAGAGACCCAGTACTTC.

The J gene is TRBJ1-5, the V gene TRBV6-4; no clear D gene. Germline assignment: CDR1 MRHNA and CDR2 SNTAGT. The CDR3 is 13 amino acids. V was pared by 3 bases and J by 7 bases, with 10 bases between. The CDR3 region has the DNA TGTGCCAGCAGTGAGACCGGGGTGCAGCCCCAGCATTTT. Its protein is CASSETGVQPQHF.

The chain uses TRBV29-1 and TRBJ1-2; 10 bases fit TRBD1. Per germline, CDR1 SQVTM and CDR2 ANQGSEA. V lost 4 bases, J lost 8 bases, and 4 bases stayed unmatched. This CDR3 is built from 12 residues. This chain's CDR3 is CSVGGTGEGYTF. In DNA, the CDR3 is TGCAGCGTTGGGGGGACAGGGGAAGGCTACACCTTC. The full variable domain, rest sourced from reference TRBV29-1 and TRBJ1-2, is SAVISQKPSRDICQRGTSLTIQCQVDSQVTMMFWYRQQPGQSLTLIATANQGSEATYESGFVIDKFPISRPNLTFSTLTVSNMSPEDSSIYLCSVGGTGEGYTFGSGTRLTVV.